This TCR beta chain stems from a study of monozygotic twins with inflammatory bowel disease. Template-switch reactions added UMIs with a 6-nucleotide sample barcode. With around 15 and 9 cycles respectively, two nested PCRs were carried out on TCRalpha and TCRbeta cDNA. TCRdb reprocessed the 5' RACE reads; each CDR3 protein has one entry and no DNA is given. The sample data list 150,000 to 200,000 distinct CDR3 sequences. The CDR3 contains 12 residues. Findings of the study overall: Backing was not found for a single strong signal or clonotype associated with IBD.

Of note for this clonotype: No antigen is known for it.

The chain carries TRBV12-3 or TRBV12-4 and TRBJ2-1. The receptor was derived from a human donor with ulcerative colitis or Crohn's disease, or a healthy co-twin of an affected twin (not recorded which). The specimen was blood. The CDR3 protein is CASSFPTKKQFF.